These T cell receptor beta chains were read from a single sample in a study of blood T cell repertoires in COVID-19. Sequencing was performed with immunoSEQ multiplex PCR; in TCRdb, only in-frame clones are kept and a portion is missing. The profile shows more than 95,000 clones, 81% of them singletons. Specimen: peripheral blood. The receptors derive from a man aged 25-45 years with COVID-19, enrolled during active disease. Both conserved end residues are part of each CDR3. The D gene is left open where the match is weak. Clone size is not always given. Where it is, it says once, few, many or a class for expanded clones.

size	V	J	D	CDR3	DNA
NA	TRBV12-3/TRBV12-4	TRBJ2-3	NA	CASREGTLRPYF	TGTGCCAGCAGGGAGGGGACCCTAAGGCCGTATTTT
NA	TRBV10-3	TRBJ2-2	TRBD1	CAISGQGNTGELFF	TGTGCCATCAGTGGACAGGGGAACACCGGGGAGCTGTTTTTT
NA	TRBV6-5	TRBJ1-1	TRBD1	CASRGTGGAGTEAFF	TGTGCCAGCAGAGGGACAGGGGGCGCGGGTACTGAAGCTTTCTTT
once	TRBV9	TRBJ2-2	NA	CASSVGLAHTGELFF	TGTGCCAGCAGCGTAGGGCTAGCCCACACCGGGGAGCTGTTTTTT
NA	TRBV28	TRBJ2-3	TRBD2	CASSLPTRTSGDTDTQYF	TGTGCCAGCAGTCTACCAACCAGGACTAGCGGGGACACAGATACGCAGTATTTT
few	TRBV7-3	TRBJ1-2	NA	CASSLRQNYGYTF	TGTGCCAGCAGCTTAAGACAGAACTATGGCTACACCTTC
NA	TRBV21-1	TRBJ2-5	NA	CATRTSGEETQYF	TGTGCCACAAGGACTAGCGGAGAAGAGACCCAGTACTTC
NA	TRBV2	TRBJ2-5	NA	CASSFPNQETQYF	TGTGCCAGCAGTTTTCCCAATCAAGAGACCCAGTACTTC
NA	TRBV6-5	TRBJ2-1	TRBD1	CARRGQSYNEQFF	TGTGCCAGACGGGGACAGTCCTACAATGAGCAGTTCTTC
NA	TRBV5-1	TRBJ2-3	NA	CASSSLRDTQYF	TGCGCCAGCAGCTCCCTCAGAGATACGCAGTATTTT
NA	TRBV27	TRBJ1-3	NA	CASSLTAGDYSGNTIYF	TGTGCCAGCAGTTTAACGGCGGGGGACTACTCTGGAAACACCATATATTTT
NA	TRBV4-1	TRBJ2-3	TRBD2	CASSQEGLAALTDTQYF	TGCGCCAGCAGCCAAGAAGGACTAGCGGCACTCACAGATACGCAGTATTTT
few	TRBV4-1	TRBJ2-7	TRBD1	CASSQVPTGGSPYEQYF	TGCGCCAGCAGCCAAGTTCCGACAGGGGGTTCACCCTACGAGCAGTACTTC
NA	TRBV2	TRBJ2-2	NA	CASSVLNTGELFF	TGTGCCAGCAGTGTACTGAACACCGGGGAGCTGTTTTTT
NA	TRBV7-3	TRBJ2-2	NA	CASSFHMAGELFF	TGTGCCAGCAGCTTCCACATGGCCGGGGAGCTGTTTTTT
NA	TRBV15	TRBJ2-4	NA	CATSRDFGELAKNIQYF	TGTGCCACCAGCAGAGATTTCGGGGAGCTAGCCAAAAACATTCAGTACTTC
NA	TRBV27	TRBJ2-3	TRBD1	CASSLWGTGGLDTQYF	TGTGCCAGCAGTTTATGGGGGACAGGGGGCCTAGATACGCAGTATTTT
once	TRBV29-1	TRBJ2-3	NA	CSVEGGLSGFDTQYF	TGCAGCGTTGAAGGGGGGCTAAGCGGCTTCGATACGCAGTATTTT
NA	TRBV5-1	TRBJ1-1	NA	CASSSYRSEAFF	TGCGCCAGCAGCTCCTATCGTTCTGAAGCTTTCTTT
NA	TRBV6-5	TRBJ1-4	NA	CASSQGSTNEKLFF	TGTGCCAGCAGTCAGGGGTCAACTAATGAAAAACTGTTTTTT
NA	TRBV7-3	TRBJ2-1	TRBD2	CASSLRLAGWDYNEQFF	TGTGCCAGCAGCTTAAGACTAGCGGGATGGGATTACAATGAGCAGTTCTTC
NA	TRBV27	TRBJ1-5	TRBD1	CASSQGVMGQPQHF	TGTGCCAGTAGCCAGGGGGTAATGGGTCAGCCCCAGCATTTT
NA	TRBV28	TRBJ2-7	TRBD2	CASRTGLAGRTYEQYF	TGTGCCAGCAGAACGGGACTAGCGGGTAGAACCTACGAGCAGTACTTC
NA	TRBV5-1	TRBJ1-1	NA	CASSSLGQQNTEAFF	TGCGCCAGCAGCTCCTTGGGGCAGCAGAACACTGAAGCTTTCTTT
NA	TRBV28	TRBJ1-4	NA	CASSFRLGSDKLFF	TGTGCCAGCAGTTTCAGACTTGGGTCCGACAAACTGTTTTTT
NA	TRBV19	TRBJ2-1	TRBD2	CASTISGTGNEQFF	TGTGCCAGTACCATTAGCGGGACGGGCAATGAGCAGTTCTTC
NA	TRBV5-6	TRBJ1-2	NA	CASSWASGPALF	TGTGCCAGCAGCTGGGCGTCTGGCCCGGCCCTCTTC
NA	TRBV7-2	TRBJ1-2	NA	CASSPPERLRGYTF	TGTGCCAGCAGCCCCCCAGAGAGGTTGCGCGGCTACACCTTC
NA	TRBV6-5	TRBJ2-7	NA	CASSLSHEQYF	TGTGCCAGCAGCCTGAGTCACGAGCAGTACTTC
NA	TRBV11-2	TRBJ2-7	TRBD1	CASSTQGDSYEQYF	TGTGCCAGCAGCACTCAGGGGGACTCCTACGAGCAGTACTTC
NA	TRBV7-9	TRBJ2-1	TRBD1	CASSPRTGGSEQFF	TGTGCCAGCAGCCCCCGGACAGGGGGCAGTGAGCAGTTCTTC
NA	TRBV6-5	TRBJ2-7	NA	CASSYGAGVGSYEQYF	TGTGCCAGCAGTTACGGGGCTGGGGTTGGCTCCTACGAGCAGTACTTC
NA	TRBV18	TRBJ2-7	NA	CASSPPGHPYEQYF	TGTGCCAGCTCTCCGCCGGGACACCCCTACGAGCAGTACTTC
few	TRBV27	TRBJ2-7	NA	CASSLRGSYEQYF	TGTGCCAGCAGTTTACGCGGTTCCTACGAGCAGTACTTC
NA	TRBV27	TRBJ1-2	TRBD1	CASRKAGTGSYGYTF	TGTGCCAGCAGGAAAGCCGGGACAGGAAGCTATGGCTACACCTTC
NA	TRBV19	TRBJ2-7	TRBD2	CASSIDLFGLAGVEQYF	TGTGCCAGTAGTATAGACTTATTCGGACTAGCGGGAGTTGAGCAGTACTTC
NA	TRBV30	TRBJ2-7	NA	CAWSVHYAQYF	TGTGCCTGGAGTGTACACTACGCGCAGTACTTC
NA	TRBV5-6	TRBJ1-6	NA	CASRPRTARNFNSPLHF	TGTGCCAGCAGGCCGCGCACAGCACGAAACTTTAATTCACCCCTCCACTTT
NA	TRBV12-3/TRBV12-4	TRBJ1-2	NA	CASSTGSYYGYTF	TGTGCCAGCAGTACCGGGAGCTACTATGGCTACACCTTC
NA	TRBV7-9	TRBJ2-2	TRBD1	CASSPGTGDAGELFF	TGTGCCAGCAGCCCCGGGACAGGGGACGCCGGGGAGCTGTTTTTT
NA	TRBV6-5	TRBJ1-1	NA	CASLLGGDTEAFF	TGTGCCAGCCTCTTGGGGGGGGACACTGAAGCTTTCTTT
NA	TRBV2	TRBJ2-6	NA	CASRAPDSSGANVLTF	TGTGCCAGCAGGGCCCCTGATTCCTCTGGGGCCAACGTCCTGACTTTC
NA	TRBV6-5	TRBJ1-1	NA	CASSFREGTEAFF	TGTGCCAGCAGTTTCCGAGAGGGCACTGAAGCTTTCTTT
NA	TRBV5-6	TRBJ2-6	NA	CASSPDRLGPNSGANVLTF	TGTGCCAGCAGCCCGGACCGCCTGGGGCCTAACTCTGGGGCCAACGTCCTGACTTTC
once	TRBV6-5	TRBJ1-6	TRBD1	CASQTGENSPLHF	TGTGCCAGCCAGACAGGGGAGAATTCACCCCTCCACTTT
NA	TRBV7-9	TRBJ2-3	TRBD1	CASSSKTRTGADTQYF	TGTGCCAGCAGCTCCAAGACGCGGACAGGGGCAGATACGCAGTATTTT
once	TRBV3-1/TRBV3-2	TRBJ2-2	NA	CASSQGGGHQDGELFF	TGTGCCAGCAGCCAAGGAGGGGGACACCAAGACGGGGAGCTGTTTTTT
NA	TRBV7-9	TRBJ1-6	TRBD1	CASSLGDRDNSPLHF	TGTGCCAGCAGCTTAGGGGACAGGGATAATTCACCCCTCCACTTT